Below are 12 T cell receptor beta chains sequenced from a single sample in a study of T cell responses to AZD1222 COVID-19 vaccine. Measured with immunoSEQ multiplex PCR; TCRdb has only the in-frame clones, and not every one. The table lists some 120,000 clones, around 90% of them singletons. The starting material was peripheral blood, obtained on day 0 of MenACWY control vaccination. These receptors were taken from an adult in good health.

The chain has TRBV7-9 and TRBJ2-7, with 10 bases aligning to TRBD2. This CDR3 has 15 amino acids. V was pared by 4 bases and J by 3 bases, with 6 bases of the junction left unmatched. Germline loops: CDR1 SEHNR, CDR2 FQNEAQ (reference sequence). CDR3 loop: CASSSRRTSGYEQYF. CDR3 coding DNA: TGTGCCAGCAGCTCCCGGCGGACTAGCGGCTACGAGCAGTACTTC. Based on the CDR3 plus reference TRBV7-9 and TRBJ2-7, the full variable domain is DTGVSQNPRHKITKRGQNVTFRCDPISEHNRLYWYRQTLGQGPEFLTYFQNEAQLEKSRLLSDRFSAERPKGSFSTLEIQRTEQGDSAMYLCASSSRRTSGYEQYFGPGTRLTVT.

The chain has TRBV6-5 and TRBJ2-1; 9 nucleotides align to TRBD2. Germline CDR1 reads MNHEY; CDR2 reads SVGAGI. The length of the CDR3 is 15 residues. Germline trimming cut 0 bases from V and 7 bases from J; bases unmatched to any gene: 4. The CDR3 DNA reads TGTGCCAGCAGTTACTCAAGCGGGAGGAGTAATGAGCAGTTCTTC. It codes for CASSYSSGRSNEQFF.

The chain combines TRBV2 with TRBJ1-5; a possible D gene is TRBD1 (5 bases). The length of the CDR3 is 13 residues. V lost 4 bases, J lost 7 bases, and 11 bases lay in between. Germline V gene data show CDR1 as SNHLY and CDR2 as FYNNEI. The CDR3 loop reads CASSVWGRQPQHF. Here the CDR3 DNA reads TGTGCCAGCAGTGTATGGGGGAGGCAGCCCCAGCATTTT.

The chain combines TRBV2 with TRBJ1-2; D call uncertain. V shed 3 bases and J shed 5 bases, with 7 bases lying between them. This CDR3 region has 12 residues. Germline-derived CDR1 and CDR2 are SNHLY and FYNNEI. DNA for the CDR3: TGTGCCAGCAGTGAGGAGGATTATGGCTACACCTTC. This encodes CASSEEDYGYTF.

The chain employs TRBV7-9 and TRBJ2-1; 9 bases match TRBD1. Germline V gene sequence: CDR1 SEHNR, CDR2 FQNEAQ (reference sequence). V gave up 5 bases and J gave up 8 bases; unmatched junction bases: 10. The CDR3 spans 15 residues. As DNA, the CDR3 is TGTGCCAGCAGCATCCCGGGACAGGGTCGCCATGAGCAGTTCTTC. Its translation: CASSIPGQGRHEQFF.

The chain employs TRBV28 and TRBJ1-2; perhaps TRBD1 as D (5 bases). In germline, CDR1 is MDHEN, CDR2 SYDVKM. Trimming pared 6 bases from V and 5 bases from J, leaving 13 bases between. This CDR3 is 13 amino acids long. CDR3 loop: CASRAPGRYGYTF. As DNA, the CDR3 is TGTGCCAGCAGGGCTCCGGGACGTTATGGCTACACCTTC.

This rearrangement joins TRBV28 to TRBJ1-6; D may be TRBD1 (5 bases). The CDR3 is made up of 14 amino acids. V was pared by 7 bases and J by 6 bases, with 13 bases between. CDR1 is MDHEN and CDR2 is SYDVKM in the germline V gene. CDR3: CASKTRGSNSPLHF. DNA for the CDR3: TGTGCCAGCAAAACTCGGGGCTCTAATTCACCCCTCCACTTT.

The chain combines TRBV11-2 with TRBJ2-2; 9 nucleotides align to TRBD1. The J segment lost 3 bases and the V segment lost 5 bases, leaving 4 bases of the junction unmatched. Per germline, CDR1 SGHAT and CDR2 FQNNGV. The CDR3 contains 15 residues. The CDR3 spells CASSRGQGDTGELFF. CDR3 bases: TGTGCCAGCAGCCGGGGACAGGGAGACACCGGGGAGCTGTTTTTT.

The rearrangement uses TRBV6-5 and TRBJ1-2, with 7 positions matching TRBD1. J gave up 5 bases and V 6 bases, and 9 bases lay outside the gene matches. This CDR3 spans 14 amino acids. Germline CDR1 is MNHEY and CDR2 is SVGAGI. Here the CDR3 reads CASREDRSGYGYTF. In DNA, the CDR3 is TGTGCCAGCAGGGAGGACAGGTCGGGGTATGGCTACACCTTC.

This sequence joins TRBV30 and TRBJ2-4; D tentatively fits TRBD1 or TRBD2 (6 bases each). Germline V CDR1 and CDR2: GTSNPN, SVGIG (reference sequence). The CDR3 is 14 amino acids. The ends were cut back, 0 bases at V and 7 bases at J, with 13 bases in the middle. CDR3 protein: CAWSVVGGTNIQYF. The CDR3 DNA follows: TGTGCCTGGAGTGTAGTAGGGGGGACGAACATTCAGTACTTC.

The chain is built from TRBV28 and TRBJ1-5; the D is unclear. CDR1 is MDHEN and CDR2 is SYDVKM in the germline V gene. The CDR3 is 15 residues long. V dropped 2 bases and J dropped 4 bases, with 12 bases sitting between them. The CDR3 bases are TGTGCCAGCAGTTTAGGCTACGGAGGGAATCAGCCCCAGCATTTT. Its protein is CASSLGYGGNQPQHF.

The J gene is TRBJ2-7, the V gene TRBV18, with 11 bases fitting TRBD1. Trimming cost V 3 bases and J 5 bases; bases outside gene matches: 6. CDR1 and CDR2 (germline): KGHSH, LQKENI. The CDR3 is 15 amino acids. CDR3 residues: CASSPGQGAFNEQYF. The CDR3 region has the DNA TGTGCCAGCTCACCCGGACAGGGGGCATTCAACGAGCAGTACTTC.